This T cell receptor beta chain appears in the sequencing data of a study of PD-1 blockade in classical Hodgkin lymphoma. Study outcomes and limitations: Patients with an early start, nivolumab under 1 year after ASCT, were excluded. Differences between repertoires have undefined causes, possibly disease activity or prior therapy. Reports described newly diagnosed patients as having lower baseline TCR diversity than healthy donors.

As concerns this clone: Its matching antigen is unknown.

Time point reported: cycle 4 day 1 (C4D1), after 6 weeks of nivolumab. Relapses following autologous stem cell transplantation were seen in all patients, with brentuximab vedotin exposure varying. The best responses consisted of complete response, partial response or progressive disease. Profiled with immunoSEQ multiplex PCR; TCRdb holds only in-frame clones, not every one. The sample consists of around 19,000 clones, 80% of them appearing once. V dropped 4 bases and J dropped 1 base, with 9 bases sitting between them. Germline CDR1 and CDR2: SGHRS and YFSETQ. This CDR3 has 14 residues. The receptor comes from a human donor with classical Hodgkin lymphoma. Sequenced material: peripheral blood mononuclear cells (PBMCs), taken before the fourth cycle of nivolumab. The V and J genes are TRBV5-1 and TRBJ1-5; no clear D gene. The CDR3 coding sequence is TGCGCCAGCAGCCTAGGGAGGAGCAATCAGCCCCAGCATTTT. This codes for CASSLGRSNQPQHF.